This TCR beta chain is drawn from a study of cytomegalovirus exposure and HLA in healthy donors (dated by TCRdb to 2017 to 2019). Background on the whole study: According to an earlier analysis of a few hundred of the donors, some 180 million T cells yielded roughly 110 million unique TCR beta sequences and around 300 Gb of sequence data. An early release covering 550 to 700 HLA-typed donors comprised 300 to 350 gigabases of sequencing data and 85 million or so unique TCR sequences. Of the roughly 400 genotyped donors, approximately 82% fell in the genetic ancestry cluster associated with self-reported Caucasian donors. The study was designed to test whether signatures of past pathogen exposure could be identified by cataloging public T cell receptors. The T cell repertoires of 666 subjects were profiled by immunosequencing and related to cytomegalovirus serostatus. Besides the first cohort of approximately 710 subjects, a separate validation cohort made up of 120 different subjects was used. To predict cytomegalovirus infection status, the study brought together high-throughput TCR immunosequencing, statistical association of individual TCRs with disease status, and machine learning. In a later analysis, previously published TCR beta repertoires from several hundred donors were re-analyzed and high-resolution HLA genotyping was added so that TCR occurrence patterns could be studied. Rather than using new phenotypic data, the later analysis identified candidate immune exposures from TCR beta sequences and from how often those sequences occurred across donors. To decide whether each TCR beta V gene segment behaved as functional or pseudogenic, an earlier analysis of some 570 of the donors relied on high-throughput TCR beta sequencing. Donor age, sex, ethnicity and CMV serostatus were compiled alongside the repertoire data. In a later genetic analysis, genome-wide SNP genotypes for about 65% of the roughly 670 donors were used, and that subset was treated as a discovery cohort. All discovery cohort repertoires had been generated using a single sequencing platform. Both class I and class II loci were covered by HLA typing, at four-digit resolution. Typing coverage differed by locus: A, B, C, DRB1 and DQB1 were typed in about 629-630 donors, DQA1 in 522, DPA1 in some 570, and DPB1 in 472. Four or five DR-DQ haplotypes were handled as single units for association and clustering because linkage in the cohort was strong. On average, about 240,000 unique TCR beta nucleotide sequences were sequenced per donor among more than 350 genotyped donors of the cohort, with about 17% of those sequences being non-productive.

The cohort comprised several hundred healthy bone marrow donors. At the time of sampling, all cohort members were nominally healthy, though unrecorded immune exposures were likely present. The donor tested CMV seropositive, placing the donor among the approximately 310 seropositive members of the cohort. A peripheral blood sample was collected from each donor, and TCR beta sequencing was performed on peripheral blood mononuclear cells. The Qiagen DNeasy Blood Extraction Kit was used to extract genomic DNA from the blood cell samples. Library method: the immunoSEQ multiplex PCR assay. For the multiplex PCR, a mixture combining 60 forward primers for TCR Vbeta segments and 13 reverse primers for TCR Jbeta segments was used. A multiplex PCR assay on genomic DNA amplified the CDR3 region of rearranged TCR beta genes. Amplified TCR beta libraries were sequenced as 87-base-pair reads on the Illumina HiSeq System. The authors' pipeline ran thus. A later analysis counted around 72 million unique TCR beta chains across the 666 repertoires, and around 9.9 million of these chains were shared by at least two donors. A nearest-neighbor algorithm error-corrected the raw reads and collapsed the reads into unique sequences, merging closely related sequences to remove PCR and sequencing errors. To assign V, D and J gene segments, CDR3 sequences were aligned to IMGT reference sequences. For a sequence to be retained, a match of at least six nucleotides to both a V gene segment and a J gene segment was required. A rearrangement was called productive if the CDR3 had no stop codons and remained in frame with V and J, and every other rearrangement was called non-productive. Following IMGT convention, CDR3 was defined as the stretch from the second conserved V-encoded cysteine up to the conserved J-encoded phenylalanine. The earlier analysis of approximately 590 of the donors excluded any sequence lacking an unambiguous match to a single V gene segment. In an earlier analysis of several hundred of the donors, V segments were called functional above 56.7% productive rearrangements and were called segregating when the between-donor standard deviation exceeded 5%. A statistical classification framework was built to diagnose cytomegalovirus status from the catalog of TCR beta chain sequences. In a later analysis, V and J genes were assigned by comparing TCR nucleotide sequences against IMGT/GENE-DB human TR gene sequences. Using the TCRdist pipeline, a later analysis assigned CDR3 sequences along with most-parsimonious VDJ recombination scenarios. In a later analysis, each TCR beta chain was defined by its CDR3 amino acid sequence together with its V-gene family, and reads without a unique V-gene family were excluded. As a way to deal with suspected cross-contamination and a sequencing artifact, a later analysis dropped more than 500 nucleotide sequences that were highly shared and had low generation probability. In a later analysis, a clonal expansion index was calculated for each public chain from normalized within-repertoire ranks of inferred template counts. In a later analysis, generation probabilities were computed using a VDJ recombination model fitted to out-of-frame rearrangements, and the results were checked against IGoR. In a later analysis, TCR-TCR, TCR-HLA and TCR-CMV co-occurrence was scored with hypergeometric tests, and a repertoire-size bias correction was applied to TCR pairs. False discovery rates were estimated in a later analysis by permuting HLA or CMV assignments 20 times. A later analysis grouped co-occurring TCRs with DBSCAN, adding TCRdist sequence similarity when clustering within HLA-allele-positive subsets. Repertoires with fewer than 30,000 or more than 120,000 public chains, plus five repertoires with anomalous nucleotide sharing, were excluded from co-occurrence clustering. TCRdb provides this immuneACCESS table in a form limited to in-frame rearrangements. Some clones are lacking; in checked studies, under half of them reflect an unresolved V gene, and why the rest are absent is not known. The V and J calls and the clone size are those of that table, but D and trimming were determined from the DNA. The sample table holds about 180,000 clones, of which about 79% were seen once. In total, the top ten clones hold around 1.2% of the sample.

The CDR3 starts with the cysteine, ends with the phenylalanine, and has 15 residues. Just CDR3 DNA is preserved here, 45 bases in frame from base 1. CDR1 MGHRA and CDR2 YSYEKL were looked up in the germline V gene. Trimming at the junction amounts to 5 bases on V and 0 bases on J, and the germline ends lie 13 bases apart. In regard to this clone: What this receptor recognizes is not known. Base quality data are lacking; no much larger clone is found one base away.

Overall study outcomes, separate from this receptor: The sequencing pipeline was judged likely to have produced a cluster of highly shared sequence variants as a technical artifact. According to a later analysis, parvovirus B19, influenza, CMV and Epstein-Barr virus appeared linked to several top co-occurrence clusters. A further reported finding was that TCR beta sequences accurately predicted the HLA-A and HLA-B alleles for most subjects in the first cohort. The presence/absence analyses assumed that sequencing depth was roughly uniform across donors, and that assumption may not be true. An association between a missense DCLRE1C variant and V-gene and J-gene trimming of TCR beta chains was found in a later genetic analysis and replicated in an independent cohort. Three of the identified cytomegalovirus-associated TCR beta chains were confirmed in vitro to be specific for cytomegalovirus antigens. A total of roughly 160 TCR beta chains were listed by the study as associated with cytomegalovirus. Assigning TCR associations to individual alleles was difficult when HLA alleles, especially DR and DQ, strongly co-occurred. According to a later genetic analysis, donors in an Asian-associated ancestry cluster had fewer N-insertions in productive TCRs than the roughly 670-donor mean. Linkage disequilibrium might explain the correlated functional status among segregating V segments, but an unknown experimental factor could not be excluded. CMV serostatus was the only immune exposure information available for the cohort. At a false discovery rate of 0.05, a later analysis linked 16,951 TCR beta sequences to specific HLA alleles. Some IMGT-functional V segments, including TRBV6-2 and TRBV6-3, could not be told apart with the 87-base-pair reads, so those segments were excluded. Cytomegalovirus status was reported to be diagnosed by the classifier with high specificity and sensitivity in both the original and validation cohorts. It was suggested by the authors that the approach could potentially be generalized to other disease states and immunological phenotypes. Across donors, most TCR sequences were observed very rarely, whereas some public TCRs were present in many individuals. Because counts were too low, roughly 16 rarely observed V segments, including chromosome 9 orphons, were left out of the earlier analysis of approximately 500 of the donors. This cohort had only TCR beta chains sequenced, and the lack of alpha or paired-chain data limited which features could be detected. In a later analysis, HLA-associated TCR beta chains showed more clonal expansion and lower generation probabilities than non-associated chains that were equally common. According to a later analysis, most CMV-associated TCR beta chains appeared to be HLA-restricted, and the HLA associations seemed to be driven largely by CMV exposure. In an earlier analysis of several hundred of the donors, most TCR beta V segments were observed in productive rearrangements about 87% or about 30% of the time, broadly matching IMGT annotations. In a later analysis, TCR association rates were found to vary across HLA loci, with the most associated TCRs seen for DRB1 alleles and the fewest for HLA-C alleles. Because some donors lacked HLA typing at each locus, the association tests relied only on the typed subset.

The sample comprised PBMCs. This sequence uses TRBV4-1 and TRBJ1-1; the D gene identity is not certain. This TCR came from a girl aged 2-10 years in good health and CMV-seropositive. The DNA sequence follows: TGCGCCAGCAGCACTTCGGGGAGAATGAACACTGAAGCTTTCTTT. The encoded protein is CASSTSGRMNTEAFF.